A single sample gave rise to the 29 T cell receptor beta chains below, sequenced in a study of shared clonotypes between healthy human individuals (dated by TCRdb to 2018 to 2021). CD8 naive samples consisted of CD45RO-negative cells that were positively selected for CCR7, yielding a CD45RA+CCR7+ population without TemRA cells. The receptor library was made with the immunoSEQ multiplex PCR assay. Drawn from immuneACCESS, this table holds only the in-frame rearrangements with V and J called that TCRdb kept. Clones are partly lost; checked studies trace under half to an unresolved V gene and leave the rest unexplained. This sample comprises about 2 million clones, 85% to 95% of them detected only once. Roughly 1.2% of the sample rests with the top ten. The sample comprised naive CD8+ T cells sorted from blood. The sample's cell subset or site label, in plain terms: CD45RA+CCR7+. The receptor source for this set is a man aged 18 to 30 in good health.

This chain joins TRBV28 and TRBJ2-3; 16 nucleotides match TRBD2. The germline gives CDR1 MDHEN, CDR2 SYDVKM. V was pared by 5 bases and J by 3 bases, with 11 bases of the junction left unmatched. This CDR3 comprises 19 residues. The CDR3 loop reads CASSLALGLAGGATDTQYF. CDR3 nucleotides: TGTGCCAGCAGTCTAGCCCTGGGACTAGCGGGGGGGGCGACAGATACGCAGTATTTT.

The count of this clone is one. The chain joins TRBV14 to TRBJ2-7; no clear D gene. Germline V gene sequence: CDR1 SGHDN, CDR2 FVKESK. V was shortened by 0 bases and J by 2 bases, with 8 bases between the two germline ends. CDR3 length: 14 amino acids. The CDR3 loop is CASSQDPQAYEQYF. CDR3 DNA sequence: TGTGCCAGCAGCCAAGATCCCCAAGCCTACGAGCAGTACTTC.

V gene TRBV10-3 combines with J gene TRBJ2-7; TRBD2 matches at 10 bases. This CDR3 has 14 amino acids. Losses at the gene ends were 6 bases for V and 6 bases for J; bases not matched to a gene: 8. Germline V CDR1 and CDR2: ENHRY, SYGVKD. CDR3 DNA: TGTGCCATCAGAGCTCCGGGACTAGCGAGCGAGCAGTACTTC. Translated, it gives CAIRAPGLASEQYF.

V is TRBV6-7 and J is TRBJ2-7; no definite D call. TRBV6-7 has ORF status, its function being uncertain. V shed 2 bases and J shed 3 bases, with 11 bases lying between them. The CDR3 spans 14 residues. The DNA for the CDR3 is TGTGCCAGCAGTTACCCACTCCAAGACTACGAGCAGTACTTC. Translating it yields CASSYPLQDYEQYF.

The V gene is TRBV28, the J gene TRBJ2-2, with unresolved D. Germline CDR1 is MDHEN and CDR2 is SYDVKM. Trimming took off 2 bases at V and 4 bases at J, with 8 bases between the two ends. The CDR3 is made up of 14 amino acids. The CDR3 is CASSLPGATGELFF. CDR3 in DNA: TGTGCCAGCAGTTTACCCGGAGCCACCGGGGAGCTGTTTTTT.

Comment on this clone: The sample has other DNA sequences that encode this CDR3 too. V gene TRBV28 combines with J gene TRBJ2-1; 9 bases line up with TRBD1. The length of the CDR3 is 14 residues. V shed 6 bases, J shed 7 bases, and the junction held 7 bases outside the gene matches. CDR1 is MDHEN, CDR2 SYDVKM, per germline. The CDR3 region has the DNA TGTGCCAGCAGCTTGACAGGGGGAGGGAATGAGCAGTTCTTC. Translating gives CASSLTGGGNEQFF.

This chain uses TRBV9 with TRBJ2-3; TRBD2 matches 8 bases. Germline V lookup: CDR1 SGDLS, CDR2 YYNGEE. This CDR3 comprises 18 residues. V was pared by 2 bases and J by 2 bases, with 13 bases of the junction left unmatched. Here the CDR3 DNA reads TGTGCCAGCAGCGTTAATAGCGGGGCCAACCCGAACACAGATACGCAGTATTTT. It yields the protein CASSVNSGANPNTDTQYF.

The rearrangement links TRBV7-6 to TRBJ2-7, with D perhaps TRBD2 (6 bases). Trimming shortened V by 1 base and J by 5 bases, and 12 bases separated the two germline ends. This CDR3 has 14 residues. Germline V CDR1 and CDR2: SGHVS, FNYEAQ. CDR3 in amino acids: CASSLGSGRDEQYF. Here the CDR3 DNA reads TGTGCCAGCAGCTTAGGGAGCGGGCGGGACGAGCAGTACTTC.

The V gene is TRBV4-1, the J gene TRBJ2-4; possible D gene TRBD1, 5 bases. Germline V gives CDR1 MGHRA, CDR2 YSYEKL. V was pared by 0 bases and J by 0 bases, with 18 bases between. The CDR3 is made up of 19 amino acids. The CDR3 region is CASSQDEVSLTVAKNIQYF. DNA for the CDR3: TGCGCCAGCAGCCAAGACGAGGTCAGTTTGACAGTAGCCAAAAACATTCAGTACTTC.

This chain uses TRBV27 with TRBJ2-6; possible D gene TRBD2, 5 bases. Germline CDR1 reads MNHEY; CDR2 reads SMNVEV (reference sequence). The CDR3 contains 15 residues. V lost 7 bases and J 4 bases, leaving 14 bases between the germline ends. This CDR3 reads CASTPGSSGANVLTF. The CDR3 nucleotides are TGTGCCAGCACCCCGGGGAGCTCCGGGGCCAACGTCCTGACTTTC.

V is TRBV11-2 and J is TRBJ1-2; the D is unclear. Trimming pared 3 bases from V and 5 bases from J, leaving 10 bases between. This CDR3 spans 13 amino acids. CDR1 SGHAT and CDR2 FQNNGV come from the germline V gene. DNA of the CDR3: TGTGCCAGCAGCTTCGACCTGGGGTATGGCTACACCTTC. This encodes CASSFDLGYGYTF.

This clone was seen just once. The genes are TRBV10-2 and TRBJ2-7, with 8 bases lining up with TRBD2. The CDR3 contains 15 residues. Trimming cost V 5 bases and J 0 bases; bases outside gene matches: 6. The germline gives CDR1 WSHSY, CDR2 SAAADI. CDR3 DNA: TGCGCCAGCAGTCCTGGACTAGCAACCTCCTACGAGCAGTACTTC. Translating it yields CASSPGLATSYEQYF.

The J gene is TRBJ2-3, the V gene TRBV28; the D gene is possibly TRBD2 (6 bases). V lost 5 bases to trimming and J lost 3 bases, with 12 bases between them. Germline CDR1 reads MDHEN; CDR2 reads SYDVKM. This CDR3 has 14 residues. CDR3: CASSPSSGTDTQYF. The DNA of the CDR3 is TGTGCCAGCAGTCCTTCGAGCGGGACAGATACGCAGTATTTT.

The chain uses TRBV15 and TRBJ2-1; D possibly corresponds to TRBD2 (5 bases). Germline V gene sequence: CDR1 LNHNV, CDR2 YYDKDF (reference sequence). V gave up 2 bases and J gave up 4 bases, with 9 bases separating them. CDR3 length equals 14 residues. Written as DNA, the CDR3 is TGTGCCACCAGCAGAACCGGCGGGTACAATGAGCAGTTCTTC. Translating it yields CATSRTGGYNEQFF.

This rearrangement joins TRBV6-5 to TRBJ2-7; no reliable D call. CDR1 is MNHEY and CDR2 is SVGAGI in the germline V gene. CDR3 length equals 14 residues. V lost 6 bases to trimming and J lost 2 bases, with 14 bases between them. CDR3 nucleotide sequence: TGTGCCAGCAGCCCTGTGTCAGCAACCTACGAGCAGTACTTC. Translation gives CASSPVSATYEQYF.

The chain couples TRBV5-1 to TRBJ2-7; D could derive from TRBD1 or TRBD2 (5 bases each). The V end lost 2 bases, the J end lost 1 base, and 10 bases lay between the germline ends. The CDR3 length is 14 residues. Germline loops: CDR1 SGHRS, CDR2 YFSETQ. The CDR3 sequence: CASSFWDQSYEQYF. The DNA of the CDR3 is TGCGCCAGCAGCTTCTGGGACCAGTCCTACGAGCAGTACTTC. Looking up the rest from reference TRBV5-1 and TRBJ2-7 gives the full variable domain: KAGVTQTPRYLIKTRGQQVTLSCSPISGHRSVSWYQQTPGQGLQFLFEYFSETQRNKGNFPGRFSGRQFSNSRSEMNVSTLELGDSALYLCASSFWDQSYEQYFGPGTRLTVT.

V gene TRBV25-1 combines with J gene TRBJ1-2; unclear D gene. Per the germline V gene, CDR1 is MGHDK and CDR2 is SYGVNS. The CDR3 totals 15 residues. Trimming removed 2 bases at V and 1 base at J, with 11 bases between. This CDR3 is CASSEAGILNYGYTF. As DNA, the CDR3 is TGTGCCAGCAGTGAAGCAGGCATCCTTAACTATGGCTACACCTTC.

The chain has TRBV9 and TRBJ2-7; the D gene is possibly TRBD2 (5 bases). The CDR3 sequence is 14 residues long. Looked up from germline, CDR1 is SGDLS and CDR2 is YYNGEE. V shed 0 bases and J shed 2 bases, with 9 bases lying between them. CDR3 sequence: CASSVGDYTYEQYF. The CDR3 region has the DNA TGTGCCAGCAGCGTAGGTGACTACACCTACGAGCAGTACTTC.

V is TRBV5-6 and J is TRBJ2-1; no firm D call. Per germline, CDR1 SGHDT and CDR2 YYEEEE. The V and J ends lost 5 bases and 5 bases respectively, with 11 bases between them. The CDR3 length is 13 residues. The CDR3 here is CASRRDGDNEQFF. The CDR3 bases are TGTGCCAGCAGACGTGACGGTGACAATGAGCAGTTCTTC.

The chain's CDR3 is CASSEPTNEQFF. The CDR3 DNA sequence: TGTGCCAGCAGTGAACCAACGAATGAGCAGTTCTTC. V and J are TRBV6-1 and TRBJ2-1; D gene uncertain. Germline loops: CDR1 MNHNS, CDR2 SASEGT. Deletions cut 2 bases from V and 7 bases from J, with 6 bases between. CDR3 length equals 12 residues.

V usage is TRBV10-2 and J usage is TRBJ2-3; 9 positions match TRBD2. CDR1 and CDR2 from the germline V gene are WSHSY and SAAADI. The V gene end was trimmed by 8 bases and the J gene end by 6 bases; junction bases not matched to a gene: 6. There are 13 residues in the CDR3. Here the CDR3 reads CASGRGGADTQYF. The CDR3 coding sequence is TGCGCCAGCGGTCGCGGGGGGGCGGATACGCAGTATTTT.

The chain is built from TRBV6-1 and TRBJ1-1, with unresolved D. Germline V gene lookup returns CDR1 MNHNS and CDR2 SASEGT. The CDR3 sequence is 14 residues long. The germline V and J ends were trimmed by 3 bases and 7 bases, with 15 bases remaining between them. CDR3 bases: TGTGCCAGCAGTGATTCGGGCCTGAAAGGTGAAGCTTTCTTT. The encoded protein is CASSDSGLKGEAFF.

This clone appeared a single time. V and J are TRBV5-4 and TRBJ2-5, with 8 nucleotides matching TRBD1. CDR1 is SGHNT, CDR2 YYREEE, per germline (reference sequence). This CDR3 is built from 14 residues. V trimming: 4 bases; J trimming: 5 bases; junction bases outside the gene matches: 7. The CDR3 is CASSGQGSGETQYF. The CDR3 DNA reads as TGTGCCAGCAGCGGACAGGGCTCTGGGGAGACCCAGTACTTC.

This clone came up once. The rearrangement joins TRBV7-6 to TRBJ2-7, with D possibly being TRBD1 (6 bases). Deletions cut 4 bases from V and 5 bases from J, with 18 bases between. There are 15 residues in the CDR3. The germline V gene encodes CDR1 SGHVS and CDR2 FNYEAQ. The CDR3 region is CASSWVGGIVDEQYF. The CDR3 bases are TGTGCCAGCAGCTGGGTAGGGGGTATCGTCGACGAGCAGTACTTC.

This rearrangement joins TRBV13 to TRBJ2-1; the D is unclear. The V end lost 0 bases, the J end lost 10 bases, and 13 bases lay between the germline ends. Germline CDR1 is PRHDT and CDR2 is FYEKMQ (reference sequence). This CDR3 has 14 amino acids. The CDR3 nucleotides are TGTGCCAGCAGCTTAGGAGACCATAGGGTCGAGCAGTTCTTC. Its translation is CASSLGDHRVEQFF. The full variable domain, in which reference TRBV13 and TRBJ2-1 provide the parts outside the CDR3, is AAGVIQSPRHLIKEKRETATLKCYPIPRHDTVYWYQQGPGQDPQFLISFYEKMQSDKGSIPDRFSAQQFSDYHSELNMSSLELGDSALYFCASSLGDHRVEQFFGPGTRLTVL.

V is TRBV28 and J is TRBJ1-1; a weak D match, TRBD1 (5 bases). The CDR3 contains 14 residues. Germline CDR1 MDHEN, CDR2 SYDVKM. V was pared by 2 bases and J by 1 base, with 8 bases between. CDR3 protein: CASSLEGTNTEAFF. For the CDR3, the DNA is TGTGCCAGCAGTTTAGAGGGGACGAACACTGAAGCTTTCTTT. The complete variable domain, with remaining parts taken from reference TRBV28 and TRBJ1-1, reads DVKVTQSSRYLVKRTGEKVFLECVQDMDHENMFWYRQDPGLGLRLIYFSYDVKMKEKGDIPEGYSVSREKKERFSLILESASTNQTSMYLCASSLEGTNTEAFFGQGTRLTVV.

In regard to this clone: Other DNA variants within this sample encode the same CDR3. The CDR3 coding sequence is TGTGCCAGCAGCCATCGGGACTTCTCCTACGAGCAGTACTTC. Residues: CASSHRDFSYEQYF. The rearrangement joins TRBV7-9 to TRBJ2-7; tentatively, D is TRBD2 (6 bases). Germline V gives CDR1 SEHNR, CDR2 FQNEAQ (reference sequence). CDR3 length equals 14 residues. Trimming removed 5 bases at V and 0 bases at J, with 11 bases between. The variable domain in full, completed from reference TRBV7-9 and TRBJ2-7, reads DTGVSQNPRHKITKRGQNVTFRCDPISEHNRLYWYRQTLGQGPEFLTYFQNEAQLEKSRLLSDRFSAERPKGSFSTLEIQRTEQGDSAMYLCASSHRDFSYEQYFGPGTRLTVT.

This rearrangement joins TRBV5-4 to TRBJ1-1; 8 bases fit TRBD1. The CDR3 is made up of 14 amino acids. The trim removed 4 bases at V and 4 bases at J, leaving 6 bases unmatched. Germline V gene sequence: CDR1 SGHNT, CDR2 YYREEE (reference sequence). The CDR3 is CASSPSTGGTEAFF. CDR3 DNA sequence: TGTGCCAGCAGCCCATCTACAGGGGGCACTGAAGCTTTCTTT. Variable domain in full (rest from reference TRBV5-4 and TRBJ1-1): ETGVTQSPTHLIKTRGQQVTLRCSSQSGHNTVSWYQQALGQGPQFIFQYYREEENGRGNFPPRFSGLQFPNYSSELNVNALELDDSALYLCASSPSTGGTEAFFGQGTRLTVV.

The V gene is TRBV23-1, the J gene TRBJ1-6; no firm D call. TRBV23-1 is given ORF status, its function remaining uncertain. V was clipped by 5 bases and J by 5 bases, with 22 bases between them. This CDR3 contains 18 residues. The CDR3 nucleotides are TGCGCCAGCAGTGCCCGGGATCAGACGCGTACGGATAATTCACCCCTCCACTTT. Residues: CASSARDQTRTDNSPLHF.